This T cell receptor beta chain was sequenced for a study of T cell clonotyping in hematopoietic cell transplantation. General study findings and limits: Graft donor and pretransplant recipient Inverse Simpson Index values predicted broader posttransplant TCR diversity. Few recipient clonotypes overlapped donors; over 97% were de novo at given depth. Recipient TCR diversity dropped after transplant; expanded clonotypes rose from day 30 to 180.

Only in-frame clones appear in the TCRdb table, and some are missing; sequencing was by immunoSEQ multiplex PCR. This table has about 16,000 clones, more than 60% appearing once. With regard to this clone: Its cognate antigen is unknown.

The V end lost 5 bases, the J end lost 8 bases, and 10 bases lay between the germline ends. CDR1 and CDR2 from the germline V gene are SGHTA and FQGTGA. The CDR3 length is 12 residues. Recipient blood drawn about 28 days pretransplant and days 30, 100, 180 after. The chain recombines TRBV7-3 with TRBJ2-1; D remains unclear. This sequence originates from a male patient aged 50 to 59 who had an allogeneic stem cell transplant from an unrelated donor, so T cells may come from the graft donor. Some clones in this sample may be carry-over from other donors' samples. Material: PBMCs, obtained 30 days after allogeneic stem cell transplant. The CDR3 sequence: CASSAYSHEQFF. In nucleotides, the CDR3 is TGTGCCAGCAGCGCCTACTCCCATGAGCAGTTCTTC.